This T cell receptor (beta chain) emerged from a study of Tregs in tolerant kidney transplant recipients. The nonmyeloablative bone marrow transplants came from related graft donors, with transient mixed chimerism. Study findings and constraints: No direct test of biological reproducibility was done here.

Germline loops: CDR1 SGHNT, CDR2 YENEEA. The CDR3 length is 18 residues. The V segment lost 0 bases and the J segment 12 bases; nucleotides outside the gene matches: 16. With respect to this clone: The antigen is not known.

Sequenced by immunoSEQ multiplex PCR; TCRdb stores in-frame clones only, minus some. Among 84,000 or so clones listed, over 85% were seen once. Here the sequenced sample was CD4+ T cells from blood (PBMCs), taken 12 months after the transplant. V and J are TRBV11-3 and TRBJ2-1; 11 bases agree with TRBD1. This receptor was taken from a human patient who received a combined kidney and bone marrow transplant. Part of the T cells may come from the graft donor. The CDR3 loop is CASSLEYWTGGDGYVQFF. CDR3 nucleotides: TGTGCCAGCAGCTTAGAGTATTGGACAGGGGGCGATGGATATGTGCAGTTCTTC.